This paragraph covers one TCR beta chain sequence. As yet, its antigen is unknown. Generated by immunoSEQ multiplex PCR, the TCRdb table keeps only in-frame clones and is missing some. The sample records some 110,000 clones, 88% being singletons. The junction had 6 bases not matched to a gene; V was cut back by 1 base and J by 6 bases. The CDR3 runs to 16 residues. Germline loops: CDR1 SGHVS, CDR2 FQNEAQ. The sample originates from a study of T cell responses to AZD1222 COVID-19 vaccine. Study conclusions and caveats: Clonal diversity was possibly underestimated, and the donors were mostly white British, with more females. Spike-specific TCR repertoires showed rising breadth and depth after two AZD1222 doses. None of the repertoires were sampled until the peak T cell response had passed. Unmutated variant regions reportedly attract nearly half of all spike-specific TCRs.

This TCR was recovered from an adult in good health. The V call is TRBV7-8, the J call TRBJ2-3; 11 bases line up with TRBD2. The sample in question was peripheral blood, obtained on day 0 of AZD1222 vaccination. The DNA of the CDR3 is TGTGCCAGCAGCTTAGTACTAGCGGGAGCTAGGGATACGCAGTATTTT. This gives the protein CASSLVLAGARDTQYF. Full variable domain (outside the CDR3, taken from reference TRBV7-8 and TRBJ2-3): GAGVSQSPRYKVAKRGQDVALRCDPISGHVSLFWYQQALGQGPEFLTYFQNEAQLDKSGLPSDRFFAERPEGSVSTLKIQRTQQEDSAVYLCASSLVLAGARDTQYFGPGTRLTVL.